This T cell receptor (beta chain) was sequenced in a study of T cells in Graves' hyperthyroidism and ophthalmopathy. This clonotype was observed many times. The CDR3 regions of TCR beta were amplified from RNA transcripts. The HTBI primer set served for first-round RT-PCR of the TCR CDR3. TCRdb processed the multiplex PCR reads anew with MiXCR; each CDR3 protein has one entry. Among approximately 260,000 distinct CDR3 sequences listed, 13% to 15% were seen once. The CDR3 length is 15 residues. CDR1 and CDR2 (germline): MNHNS, SASEGT. With 5 bases clipped from V and 7 bases from J, the junction kept 6 bases outside the gene matches.

This clonotype was obtained from a woman in her fifties or sixties with Graves' hyperthyroidism that later progressed to Graves' ophthalmopathy. J is TRBJ1-4 and V is TRBV6-1, with 11 bases identical to TRBD1. Material for sequencing was blood. The CDR3 region is CASSSRTGGREKLFF. CDR3 DNA sequence: TGTGCCAGCAGTTCTCGGACAGGGGGCCGTGAAAAACTGTTTTTT.